Below are 24 T cell receptor beta chains sequenced from a single sample in a study of identical twins. MiXCR was run by TCRdb on the 5' RACE reads, yielding one entry per CDR3 protein. The sample has 500,000 to 650,000 distinct CDR3 sequences, under 25% seen once. The data were also submitted as part of a second study, on yellow fever vaccine responses in identical twins.

Sequencing was done on a sample of CD4+ T cells sorted from blood. These receptors all come from a woman aged 18-29 years in good health.

The sample holds a few counts of this clonotype. The V call is TRBV5-1, the J call TRBJ2-1; D gene unclear. The V gene lost 4 bases and the J gene lost 3 bases, with 20 bases spanning the gap. This CDR3 has 17 residues. The germline V gene has CDR1 SGHRS and CDR2 YFSETQ. This CDR3 reads CASSPVPEAKYYNEQFF. The CDR3 coding sequence is TGCGCCAGCAGCCCGGTCCCAGAGGCTAAGTACTACAATGAGCAGTTCTTC.

This clonotype has only a few counts. V and J are TRBV5-1 and TRBJ2-2; no clear D gene. The V gene's germline CDR1 is SGHRS and CDR2 YFSETQ. V lost 0 bases to trimming and J lost 8 bases, with 8 bases between them. CDR3 length: 13 residues. The CDR3 sequence is CASSLDPAGELFF. CDR3 sequence (DNA): TGCGCCAGCAGCTTGGACCCTGCGGGGGAGCTGTTTTTT.

The V and J genes are TRBV5-1 and TRBJ2-7; D is unresolved. The length of the CDR3 is 13 residues. Per germline, CDR1 SGHRS and CDR2 YFSETQ. V dropped 4 bases and J dropped 2 bases, with 10 bases sitting between them. The CDR3 DNA reads as TGCGCCAGCAGCGAGGATCCTACCTACGAGCAGTACGTC. Amino acids: CASSEDPTYEQYV.

This clonotype was seen a few times. The chain is built from TRBV4-1 and TRBJ2-3; 7 positions agree with TRBD1. CDR1 is MGHRA, CDR2 YSYEKL, per germline. The CDR3 totals 18 residues. The ends lost 0 bases at V and 2 bases at J; junction bases unmatched: 11. As DNA, the CDR3 is TGCGCCAGCAGCCAAGAAGGCGATACGACAGGGCACACAGATACGCAGTATTTT. Protein product: CASSQEGDTTGHTDTQYF.

This rearrangement joins TRBV6-1 to TRBJ1-4; D may be TRBD1 (6 bases). The CDR3 sequence is 13 residues long. V was pared by 10 bases and J by 8 bases, with 17 bases between. Germline V gives CDR1 MNHNS, CDR2 SASEGT. The CDR3 sequence: CATRDKSSEKLFF. The CDR3 nucleotides read TGTGCCACAAGGGACAAGTCATCCGAAAAACTGTTTTTT.

This clonotype was observed a few times. The chain recombines TRBV14 with TRBJ1-3; D remains ambiguous. The CDR3 sequence is 14 residues long. The V gene lost 1 base and the J gene lost 0 bases, with 4 bases spanning the gap. Germline CDR1 is SGHDN and CDR2 is FVKESK. CDR3: CASSQAISGNTIYF. Here the CDR3 DNA reads TGTGCCAGCAGCCAAGCCATCTCTGGAAACACCATATATTTT.

The chain uses TRBV20-1 and TRBJ2-4; no clear D gene. Trimming pared 6 bases from V and 0 bases from J, leaving 9 bases between. The CDR3 is made up of 13 amino acids. Germline assignment: CDR1 DFQATT and CDR2 SNEGSKA (reference sequence). CDR3 nucleotides: TGCAGTGCGGTACACCAAGCCAAAAACATTCAGTACTTC. Protein sequence: CSAVHQAKNIQYF.

There are a few counts of this clonotype. The V gene is TRBV5-1, the J gene TRBJ2-1; D gene unclear. CDR3 length: 16 amino acids. Germline assignment: CDR1 SGHRS and CDR2 YFSETQ. The V end was cut by 0 bases, the J end by 7 bases, with 17 bases between. In nucleotides, the CDR3 is TGCGCCAGCAGCTTGGCCGGCGGTACGATGGGGAATGAGCAGTTCTTC. It translates to CASSLAGGTMGNEQFF.

The CDR3, as DNA: TGCGCCAGCAGCTTCATGGAGACCCAGTACTTC. It codes for CASSFMETQYF. V gene TRBV5-1 combines with J gene TRBJ2-5; D not certain. Germline V CDR1 and CDR2: SGHRS, YFSETQ. This CDR3 comprises 11 residues. Trimming removed 2 bases from V and 5 bases from J, with 4 bases in between.

The chain combines TRBV10-3 with TRBJ1-5, with D perhaps TRBD1 (5 bases). The CDR3 is 13 amino acids. Germline V CDR1 and CDR2: ENHRY, SYGVKD. V was cut by 6 bases and J by 8 bases, with 14 bases left in between. The CDR3 protein is CAISRDRAEPQHF. CDR3 nucleotide sequence: TGTGCCATCAGCAGGGACCGTGCAGAGCCCCAGCATTTT.

The rearrangement uses TRBV20-1 and TRBJ2-1; 9 positions match TRBD2. The CDR3 extends over 15 amino acids. Germline trimming cut 0 bases from V and 7 bases from J; bases unmatched to any gene: 7. Germline CDR1 reads DFQATT; CDR2 reads SNEGSKA (reference sequence). The CDR3 sequence is CSARDPSGEGNEQFF. Here the CDR3 DNA reads TGCAGTGCTAGAGACCCTAGCGGGGAGGGGAATGAGCAGTTCTTC.

The J gene is TRBJ2-2, the V gene TRBV15; D possibly matches TRBD1 or TRBD2 (5 bases each). The CDR3 has 20 residues. V was pared by 0 bases and J by 4 bases, with 24 bases between. CDR1 and CDR2 from the germline V gene are LNHNV and YYDKDF (reference sequence). DNA of the CDR3: TGTGCCACCAGCAGAGATTCCGCCCGGGGACGGACCGTGTTCACCGGGGAGCTGTTTTTT. Its translation: CATSRDSARGRTVFTGELFF.

The chain recombines TRBV29-1 with TRBJ2-1; 12 bases are a match to TRBD2. The CDR3 runs 16 residues. J gave up 8 bases and V 8 bases, and 16 bases lay outside the gene matches. Germline values: CDR1 SQVTM, CDR2 ANQGSEA. Here the CDR3 DNA reads TGCAGCATACAATGGACTAGCGGGACAGTTAGCTATGAGCAGTTCTTC. As protein: CSIQWTSGTVSYEQFF.

This chain links TRBV28 with TRBJ2-1; D might be TRBD2 (6 bases). The CDR3 totals 13 residues. The germline V gene encodes CDR1 MDHEN and CDR2 SYDVKM. Here the CDR3 reads CAVSGKSYNEQFF. The CDR3 DNA follows: TGTGCTGTTAGCGGAAAATCCTACAATGAGCAGTTCTTC.

The V and J genes are TRBV20-1 and TRBJ2-1; possibly TRBD1 for D (7 bases). The CDR3 covers 15 residues. Trimming removed 1 base from V and 8 bases from J, with 18 bases in between. Per germline, CDR1 DFQATT and CDR2 SNEGSKA (reference sequence). The CDR3 here is CSARGPRGETDEQFF. Here the CDR3 DNA reads TGCAGTGCTAGAGGCCCCAGGGGGGAGACGGATGAGCAGTTCTTC.

The chain joins TRBV19 to TRBJ2-1; 11 nucleotides align to TRBD1. The CDR3 covers 14 residues. CDR1 and CDR2 (germline): LNHDA, SQIVND (reference sequence). The trim removed 4 bases at V and 9 bases at J, leaving 5 bases unmatched. The CDR3 is CASSRDRGWTEQFF. CDR3 in DNA: TGTGCCAGTAGTAGGGACAGGGGGTGGACTGAGCAGTTCTTC. Full variable domain (outside the CDR3, taken from reference TRBV19 and TRBJ2-1): DGGITQSPKYLFRKEGQNVTLSCEQNLNHDAMYWYRQDPGQGLRLIYYSQIVNDFQKGDIAEGYSVSREKKESFPLTVTSAQKNPTAFYLCASSRDRGWTEQFFGPGTRLTVL.

The genes are TRBV5-6 and TRBJ2-5; D is ambiguous. Germline V CDR1 and CDR2: SGHDT, YYEEEE. V was clipped by 4 bases and J by 5 bases, with 6 bases between them. The CDR3 runs 11 residues. Here the CDR3 reads CASSTAETQYF. The CDR3 DNA reads TGTGCCAGCAGCACCGCTGAGACCCAGTACTTC. Combining the CDR3 with reference TRBV5-6 and TRBJ2-5 gives the whole variable domain DAGVTQSPTHLIKTRGQQVTLRCSPKSGHDTVSWYQQALGQGPQFIFQYYEEEERQRGNFPDRFSGHQFPNYSSELNVNALLLGDSALYLCASSTAETQYFGPGTRLLVL.

This clonotype was observed a few times. This chain links TRBV28 with TRBJ2-3; TRBD2 matches at 14 bases. V trimming: 5 bases; J trimming: 6 bases; junction bases outside the gene matches: 13. Germline assignment: CDR1 MDHEN and CDR2 SYDVKM. The CDR3 runs to 18 residues. The CDR3 here is CASSEEGLAGARWDTQYF. The CDR3 DNA reads TGTGCCAGCAGTGAAGAGGGACTAGCGGGAGCGCGGTGGGATACGCAGTATTTT.

This clonotype was seen a handful of times. The chain combines TRBV5-1 with TRBJ2-3, with D possibly being TRBD1 or TRBD2 (6 bases each). Germline CDR1 reads SGHRS; CDR2 reads YFSETQ. This CDR3 has 16 amino acids. Trimming stripped 0 bases from V and 5 bases from J, with 16 bases between. CDR3 loop: CASSLVGGRAGDTQYF. In nucleotides, the CDR3 is TGCGCCAGCAGCTTGGTGGGGGGCAGGGCCGGAGATACGCAGTATTTT.

This clonotype was observed a few times. J is TRBJ2-5 and V is TRBV10-3, with 10 positions matching TRBD1. The junction had 1 base not matched to a gene; V was cut back by 6 bases and J by 3 bases. The CDR3 is 13 amino acids. Germline lookup yields CDR1 ENHRY and CDR2 SYGVKD. Here the CDR3 DNA reads TGTGCCATCAGGACAGGGGGCGAAGAGACCCAGTACTTC. Translated, it gives CAIRTGGEETQYF.

This clonotype was seen a handful of times. The chain couples TRBV4-1 to TRBJ2-7; 7 positions match TRBD2. CDR3 length: 15 amino acids. Losses at the gene ends were 1 base for V and 3 bases for J; bases not matched to a gene: 6. From germline, CDR1 is MGHRA and CDR2 YSYEKL. The CDR3: CASSQAAGLDYEQYF. DNA of the CDR3: TGCGCCAGCAGCCAAGCAGCGGGACTGGACTACGAGCAGTACTTC.

The rearrangement links TRBV5-6 to TRBJ2-3, with TRBD1 matching over 7 bases. The length of the CDR3 is 17 residues. Germline CDR1 reads SGHDT; CDR2 reads YYEEEE. J gave up 2 bases and V 4 bases, and 13 bases lay outside the gene matches. The CDR3 loop reads CASSTRQGPSHTDTQYF. The CDR3 DNA is TGTGCCAGCAGCACTCGACAGGGACCGTCTCACACAGATACGCAGTATTTT.

This clonotype showed up just a few times. The J gene is TRBJ2-7, the V gene TRBV12-3 or TRBV12-4; no firm D call. V was cut by 5 bases and J by 1 base, with 15 bases left in between. This CDR3 is 15 amino acids long. For the CDR3, the DNA is TGTGCCAGCAGTCGGCTATTGGTGTCATCCTACGAGCAGTACTTC. Translated: CASSRLLVSSYEQYF.

This clonotype was seen a few times. The genes are TRBV7-9 and TRBJ1-1, with TRBD1 identical over 8 bases. The CDR3 contains 15 residues. The germline gives CDR1 SEHNR, CDR2 FQNEAQ (reference sequence). V gave up 4 bases and J gave up 1 base; unmatched junction bases: 5. CDR3: CASSSQGTGNTEAFF. CDR3 nucleotide sequence: TGTGCCAGCAGCTCCCAGGGGACAGGGAACACTGAAGCTTTCTTT.